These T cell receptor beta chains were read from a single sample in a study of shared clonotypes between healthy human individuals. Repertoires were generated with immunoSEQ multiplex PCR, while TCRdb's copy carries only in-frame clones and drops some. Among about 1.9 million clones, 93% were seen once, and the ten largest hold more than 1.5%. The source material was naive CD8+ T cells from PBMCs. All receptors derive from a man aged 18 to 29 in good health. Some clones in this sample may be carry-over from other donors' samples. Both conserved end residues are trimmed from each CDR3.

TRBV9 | ASTVGANTEAF
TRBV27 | ASSLSGTSGRLWETQY
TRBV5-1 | ASSLDTHSGNTIY
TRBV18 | ASSPEIRTRPYEQY
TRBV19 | ASSTSQGPTEAF
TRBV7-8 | ASSLRGQETQY
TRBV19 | ASSQDRGHVYGYT
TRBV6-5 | ASTQTAANYGYT
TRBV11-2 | ASRPPSGSFGELF
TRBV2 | ASSEELAGGSTYEQY
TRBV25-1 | ASSGGSEQY
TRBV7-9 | ASSQAGAPTYGYT
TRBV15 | ATSGRSASNTGELF
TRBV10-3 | AISESLLGLGTGYGYT
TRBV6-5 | ASSSQGSTEAF
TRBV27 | ASSLGPTSSYEQY